The 9 T cell receptor beta chains presented below share a single source sample, sequenced in a study of shared clonotypes between healthy human individuals. Measured with immunoSEQ multiplex PCR; TCRdb has only the in-frame clones, and not every one. The table shows about 680,000 clones, with about 90% occurring only once. Naive CD8 cells comprised CD45RO-negative, CCR7-positively selected cells, excluding terminally differentiated effector memory CD45RA+ cells. Sequencing was performed on naive CD8+ T cells sorted from blood. These receptors all come from a man aged 25 to 40 in good health.

This chain links TRBV7-2 with TRBJ1-3; D gene unclear. V was clipped by 4 bases and J by 4 bases, with 5 bases between them. Germline CDR1 and CDR2: SGHTA and FQGNSA. The CDR3 sequence is 12 residues long. The CDR3 loop reads CASSWVGNTIYF. For the CDR3, the DNA is TGTGCCAGCAGCTGGGTCGGAAACACCATATATTTT. The full variable domain, completed using reference TRBV7-2 and TRBJ1-3, is GAGVSQSPSNKVTEKGKDVELRCDPISGHTALYWYRQSLGQGLEFLIYFQGNSAPDKSGLPSDRFSAERTGGSVSTLTIQRTQQEDSAVYLCASSWVGNTIYFGEGSWLTVV.

V is TRBV7-2 and J is TRBJ1-2, with D unclear. This CDR3 contains 13 residues. The germline V and J ends were trimmed by 5 bases and 5 bases, with 12 bases remaining between them. Germline CDR1 is SGHTA and CDR2 is FQGNSA. CDR3 amino acids: CASSPPDMYGYTF. The CDR3 DNA is TGTGCCAGCAGCCCCCCGGATATGTATGGCTACACCTTC.

CDR3 DNA: TGTGCCAGCAGCTCACTACTAGCGGGATTAGATACGCAGTATTTT. Protein: CASSSLLAGLDTQYF. V is TRBV7-6 and J is TRBJ2-3; 10 positions match TRBD2. Losses at the gene ends were 4 bases for V and 5 bases for J; bases not matched to a gene: 6. The CDR3 runs 15 residues. In germline, CDR1 is SGHVS, CDR2 FNYEAQ. Drawing the rest from reference TRBV7-6 and TRBJ2-3, the complete variable domain is GAGVSQSPRYKVTKRGQDVALRCDPISGHVSLYWYRQALGQGPEFLTYFNYEAQQDKSGLPNDRFSAERPEGSISTLTIQRTEQRDSAMYRCASSSLLAGLDTQYFGPGTRLTVL.

The chain carries TRBV27 and TRBJ2-3; no definite D call. This CDR3 spans 13 amino acids. Germline lookup yields CDR1 MNHEY and CDR2 SMNVEV (reference sequence). The ends were cut back, 9 bases at V and 1 base at J, with 11 bases in the middle. The CDR3 DNA reads TGTGCCAGGCCGCCAAACTGCACAGATACGCAGTATTTT. Encoded protein: CARPPNCTDTQYF.

This clone was found once. The DNA for the CDR3 is TGTGCCAGCAGCTTAAGGACAGGCCCCTCGTTAGAGACCCAGTACTTC. Translating gives CASSLRTGPSLETQYF. The genes are TRBV7-2 and TRBJ2-5; TRBD1 matches at 7 bases. This CDR3 has 16 residues. Trimming cost V 2 bases and J 4 bases; bases outside gene matches: 10. Looked up from germline, CDR1 is SGHTA and CDR2 is FQGNSA.

This clone was seen just once. CDR3 nucleotide sequence: TGTGCCAGCAGCTTAGCCCGTTCGGGGGATTCCTACGAGCAGTACTTC. As protein: CASSLARSGDSYEQYF. The chain couples TRBV7-8 to TRBJ2-7; a possible D gene is TRBD2 (6 bases). This CDR3 has 16 amino acids. V was clipped by 0 bases and J by 1 base, with 13 bases between them. Germline V gene data show CDR1 as SGHVS and CDR2 as FQNEAQ.

The chain couples TRBV29-1 to TRBJ2-4; 11 bases line up with TRBD2. The germline gives CDR1 SQVTM, CDR2 ANQGSEA. Trimming cost V 6 bases and J 0 bases; bases outside gene matches: 13. There are 18 residues in the CDR3. CDR3 sequence (DNA): TGCAGCGTCGACGGACTAGCGGGTACTTTAGGAGCCAAAAACATTCAGTACTTC. Translating it yields CSVDGLAGTLGAKNIQYF.

The chain is built from TRBV7-2 and TRBJ2-7; TRBD2 agrees at 8 bases. Looked up from germline, CDR1 is SGHTA and CDR2 is FQGNSA. Unmatched junction bases numbered 9, after V lost 4 bases and J lost 7 bases. The CDR3 sequence is 14 residues long. In DNA form, the CDR3 reads TGTGCCAGCAGCTCGGATAGCGGGATTCGGGAGCAGTACTTC. Amino acid sequence: CASSSDSGIREQYF.

This clone was observed a few times. CDR3 in DNA: TGTGCCAGCAGTCCTTACCCGGTGTCTGAAGCTTTCTTT. This sequence encodes CASSPYPVSEAFF. The gene calls are TRBV28 and TRBJ1-1, with D hard to call. The CDR3 contains 13 residues. Per the germline V gene, CDR1 is MDHEN and CDR2 is SYDVKM. Trimming removed 5 bases from V and 6 bases from J, with 13 bases in between.